Presented here are 27 T cell receptor beta chains from one specimen sequenced in a study of T cell clonotyping in hematopoietic cell transplantation. TCRdb's table, derived via immunoSEQ multiplex PCR, lists solely in-frame clones and lacks some. The profile shows some 13,000 clones, approximately 88% of them singletons. The time point here: recipient sample about 28 days before transplant, after cytoreduction. The input for sequencing was peripheral blood mononuclear cells, taken before stem cell transplant. The receptors were gathered from a man aged 55-75 years with acute myeloid leukemia. Some clones in this sample may be carry-over from other donors' samples.

A word on this clone: At one end, the junction sequence differs from germline, possibly due to a read error. CDR3 amino acids: CASSLSGEGANYGYIF. The CDR3 DNA reads as TGCGCCAGCAGCCTCTCAGGGGAGGGGGCAAACTATGGCTACATCTTC. The genes are TRBV4-1 and TRBJ1-2; TRBD1 matches at 7 bases. Germline lookup yields CDR1 MGHRA and CDR2 YSYEKL. There are 16 residues in the CDR3.

The chain employs TRBV6-5 and TRBJ1-2; a weak D match, TRBD1 (5 bases). This CDR3 has 15 residues. Germline-derived CDR1 and CDR2 are MNHEY and SVGAGI. Trimming removed 0 bases from V and 6 bases from J, with 14 bases in between. CDR3 loop: CASSYSGVGRHGYTF. CDR3 nucleotide sequence: TGTGCCAGCAGTTACTCGGGGGTGGGGAGGCATGGCTACACCTTC.

The sample holds a few counts of this clone. V usage is TRBV28 and J usage is TRBJ1-5; D perhaps matches TRBD1 (5 bases). Germline values: CDR1 MDHEN, CDR2 SYDVKM. V dropped 9 bases and J dropped 7 bases, with 13 bases sitting between them. The CDR3 has 12 residues. The CDR3: CASEDNTQPQHF. CDR3 DNA: TGTGCCAGTGAGGACAATACACAGCCCCAGCATTTT.

Turning to this clone: One junction end disagrees with the germline gene, perhaps due to a read error. V and J are TRBV19 and TRBJ2-7; perhaps D is TRBD1 or TRBD2 (5 bases each). Germline V gene sequence: CDR1 LNHDA, CDR2 SQIVND (reference sequence). The length of the CDR3 is 14 residues. The DNA for the CDR3 is TGTGCCGGTAGTATAGCGCGAGGGGAATACGAGCAGTACTTC. It codes for CAGSIARGEYEQYF.

The chain employs TRBV30 and TRBJ2-7; a weak D match, TRBD2 (6 bases). The CDR3 consists of 14 residues. Trimming removed 5 bases from V and 6 bases from J, with 20 bases in between. Germline V gene lookup returns CDR1 GTSNPN and CDR2 SVGIG (reference sequence). CDR3 sequence reads: CAWQTERAGSEQYF. The DNA for the CDR3 is TGTGCCTGGCAGACGGAAAGGGCCGGGAGCGAGCAGTACTTC.

This rearrangement joins TRBV11-2 to TRBJ2-7; D is perhaps TRBD2 (5 bases). From germline, CDR1 is SGHAT and CDR2 FQNNGV. This CDR3 has 16 amino acids. Between the trimmed V and J ends, which lost 1 base and 0 bases, there was a span of 13 bases. The CDR3 protein is CASSLALGISSYEQYF. Here the CDR3 DNA reads TGTGCCAGCAGCTTAGCCCTCGGGATTAGCTCCTACGAGCAGTACTTC.

The chain is built from TRBV2 and TRBJ1-1, with TRBD1 matching 8 bases. Germline CDR1 reads SNHLY; CDR2 reads FYNNEI. CDR3 size: 16 residues. The junction had 11 bases not matched to a gene; V was cut back by 4 bases and J by 4 bases. CDR3 sequence reads: CASSVDRGIVSTEAFF. CDR3 nucleotide sequence: TGTGCCAGCAGTGTTGACAGGGGTATCGTGAGCACTGAAGCTTTCTTT.

V gene TRBV4-1 combines with J gene TRBJ2-1, with a tentative D call TRBD2 (5 bases). Trimming stripped 3 bases from V and 9 bases from J, with 15 bases between. Germline V CDR1 and CDR2: MGHRA, YSYEKL. This CDR3 contains 14 residues. This CDR3 reads CASSQTGSTSEQFF. CDR3 sequence (DNA): TGCGCCAGCAGCCAGACGGGGTCAACAAGTGAGCAGTTCTTC.

The CDR3: CASSLQGGEQYF. The DNA of the CDR3 is TGCGCCAGCAGCTTACAGGGAGGCGAGCAGTACTTC. The V call is TRBV5-1, the J call TRBJ2-7, with D perhaps assigned TRBD1 or TRBD2 (6 bases each). The CDR3 totals 12 residues. Trimming took off 2 bases at V and 6 bases at J, with 9 bases between the two ends. CDR1 is SGHRS, CDR2 YFSETQ, per germline.

This chain joins TRBV5-6 and TRBJ2-7, with 8 bases lining up with TRBD2. Trimming took 2 bases from V and 0 from J; bases not matched to a gene: 7. The CDR3 has 16 residues. Germline V gene sequence: CDR1 SGHDT, CDR2 YYEEEE. The CDR3 loop is CASSFSGGGFSYEQYF. The CDR3 nucleotides are TGTGCCAGCAGCTTCTCGGGGGGGGGATTCTCCTACGAGCAGTACTTC.

The CDR3 region is CASSSPSGNYGYTF. The CDR3 nucleotides read TGTGCCAGCAGCTCCCCTTCAGGCAACTATGGCTACACCTTC. V usage is TRBV5-4 and J usage is TRBJ1-2; D unclear. With 3 bases removed from V and 2 bases from J, the gap between germline ends came to 11 bases. The CDR3 contains 14 residues. Germline CDR1 is SGHNT and CDR2 is YYREEE (reference sequence).

The chain joins TRBV9 to TRBJ2-1, with D perhaps matching TRBD2 (6 bases). Trimming left V 7 bases short and J 3 bases short, with 14 bases between. The CDR3 is 14 residues long. Germline V lookup: CDR1 SGDLS, CDR2 YYNGEE. CDR3 sequence: CASELALNYNEQFF. CDR3 sequence (DNA): TGTGCCAGCGAGCTAGCGTTGAACTACAATGAGCAGTTCTTC.

The gene calls are TRBV25-1 and TRBJ1-1; TRBD1 is a possible D gene (5 bases). V was pared by 1 base and J by 1 base, with 16 bases between. Per the germline V gene, CDR1 is MGHDK and CDR2 is SYGVNS. The CDR3 loop spans 17 amino acids. Written as DNA, the CDR3 is TGTGCCAGCAGTGAATTTGGCACGGGGGGAAAGAACACTGAAGCTTTCTTT. Translating gives CASSEFGTGGKNTEAFF.

Only a few counts were recorded for this clone. The V and J genes are TRBV2 and TRBJ2-7; no definite D call. Deletions cut 5 bases from V and 3 bases from J, with 5 bases between. This CDR3 has 11 residues. In germline, CDR1 is SNHLY, CDR2 FYNNEI. The CDR3 DNA reads TGTGCCAGCAGTCCAATCTACGAGCAGTACTTC. Translated, it gives CASSPIYEQYF.

The CDR3, as DNA: TGCGCCAGCAGCTTGAGATTGGAGCCGAGCTCCTACAATGAGCAGTTCTTC. Translating gives CASSLRLEPSSYNEQFF. The chain employs TRBV5-1 and TRBJ2-1; D is undetermined. V lost 1 base to trimming and J lost 0 bases, with 14 bases between them. CDR1 is SGHRS and CDR2 is YFSETQ in the germline V gene. The CDR3 contains 17 residues.

This chain uses TRBV4-2 with TRBJ2-5, with no clear D. The CDR3 covers 13 residues. CDR1 and CDR2 from the germline V gene are LGHNA and YNFKEQ. V gave up 4 bases and J gave up 4 bases, with 10 bases separating them. The CDR3 DNA reads as TGTGCCAGCAGCCTGGAGACGAGAGAGACCCAGTACTTC. Its protein is CASSLETRETQYF.

This rearrangement joins TRBV4-1 to TRBJ1-5; D ambiguous. Trimming pared 1 base from V and 5 bases from J, leaving 9 bases between. The CDR3 consists of 14 residues. Germline-derived CDR1 and CDR2 are MGHRA and YSYEKL. The CDR3 DNA reads TGCGCCAGCAGCCAAGTCAGGCTTGATCAGCCCCAGCATTTT. The encoded protein is CASSQVRLDQPQHF.

The sample holds one count of this clone. V gene TRBV29-1 combines with J gene TRBJ2-7; no definite D call. Germline lookup yields CDR1 SQVTM and CDR2 ANQGSEA. CDR3 length equals 12 residues. Trimming pared 3 bases from V and 2 bases from J, leaving 8 bases between. CDR3 DNA: TGCAGCGTTGAGGGTAAACCCTACGAGCAGTACTTC. This sequence encodes CSVEGKPYEQYF.

This chain uses TRBV5-1 with TRBJ1-2; 9 positions match TRBD1. V was clipped by 0 bases and J by 9 bases; unmatched bases: 6. This CDR3 is built from 14 residues. Germline lookup yields CDR1 SGHRS and CDR2 YFSETQ. CDR3 loop: CASSLEGQGFSYTF. The CDR3 nucleotides are TGCGCCAGCAGCTTGGAGGGACAGGGATTTAGCTACACCTTC.

This clone was seen more than once but under ten times. V gene TRBV25-1 combines with J gene TRBJ2-5; the D call may be TRBD1 or TRBD2 (5 bases each). Germline CDR1 MGHDK, CDR2 SYGVNS. The CDR3 is 15 residues long. The V gene lost 2 bases and the J gene lost 1 base, with 11 bases spanning the gap. The CDR3 spells CASSEGGRIQETQYF. The CDR3 DNA reads as TGTGCCAGCAGTGAAGGGGGACGAATCCAAGAGACCCAGTACTTC.

The chain recombines TRBV28 with TRBJ2-7; TRBD1 might be the D (6 bases). The V end lost 3 bases, the J end lost 1 base, and 10 bases lay between the germline ends. Germline V gene lookup returns CDR1 MDHEN and CDR2 SYDVKM. The CDR3 loop spans 14 amino acids. CDR3 sequence reads: CASSFGRGSYEQYF. CDR3 nucleotide sequence: TGTGCCAGCAGTTTTGGCAGGGGTTCCTACGAGCAGTACTTC.

The V and J genes are TRBV5-1 and TRBJ1-4; 9 nucleotides line up with TRBD1. Trimming cost V 4 bases and J 5 bases; bases outside gene matches: 6. The CDR3 loop spans 15 amino acids. Germline loops: CDR1 SGHRS, CDR2 YFSETQ. The CDR3 loop is CASSVQTGGNEKLFF. The DNA of the CDR3 is TGCGCCAGCAGCGTCCAGACAGGGGGGAATGAAAAACTGTTTTTT.

The chain employs TRBV7-8 and TRBJ2-7; D gene uncertain. Trimming cost V 2 bases and J 5 bases, with 10 bases left between them. CDR1 and CDR2 from the germline V gene are SGHVS and FQNEAQ. This CDR3 contains 13 residues. CDR3 residues: CASSLPNGDEQYF. CDR3 nucleotide sequence: TGTGCCAGCAGCTTACCCAACGGTGACGAGCAGTACTTC.

The rearrangement links TRBV7-6 to TRBJ2-1; weak D call: TRBD2 (5 bases). Trimming pared 2 bases from V and 8 bases from J, leaving 22 bases between. The CDR3 contains 17 residues. Germline CDR1 is SGHVS and CDR2 is FNYEAQ. DNA of the CDR3: TGTGCCAGCAGCTTATCCTACGAGAGGGCTCCACCCGATGAGCAGTTCTTC. It codes for CASSLSYERAPPDEQFF.

V is TRBV7-2 and J is TRBJ2-1; 8 nucleotides line up with TRBD1. Germline CDR1 reads SGHTA; CDR2 reads FQGNSA. The CDR3 totals 17 residues. The V segment lost 5 bases and the J segment 8 bases; nucleotides outside the gene matches: 17. The CDR3 loop reads CASSTIPGTGMRDEQFF. CDR3 sequence (DNA): TGTGCCAGCAGCACGATCCCCGGGACAGGTATGAGGGATGAGCAGTTCTTC. The entire variable domain, with the rest obtained from reference TRBV7-2 and TRBJ2-1, is as follows: GAGVSQSPSNKVTEKGKDVELRCDPISGHTALYWYRQSLGQGLEFLIYFQGNSAPDKSGLPSDRFSAERTGGSVSTLTIQRTQQEDSAVYLCASSTIPGTGMRDEQFFGPGTRLTVL.

The rearrangement links TRBV27 to TRBJ2-7; the match to TRBD2 covers 7 bases. The germline gives CDR1 MNHEY, CDR2 SMNVEV (reference sequence). The length of the CDR3 is 14 residues. V lost 6 bases and J lost 2; bases outside the gene matches: 7. CDR3 in amino acids: CASRGRGAPYEQYF. The CDR3, as DNA: TGTGCCAGCAGGGGGAGGGGCGCCCCCTACGAGCAGTACTTC.

The rearrangement links TRBV6-5 to TRBJ1-1; no definite D call. Germline V gene lookup returns CDR1 MNHEY and CDR2 SVGAGI. Deletions cut 7 bases from V and 0 bases from J, with 12 bases between. The length of the CDR3 is 14 residues. The chain's CDR3 is CASNLEGMNTEAFF. The CDR3 region has the DNA TGTGCCAGCAACCTGGAGGGAATGAACACTGAAGCTTTCTTT.